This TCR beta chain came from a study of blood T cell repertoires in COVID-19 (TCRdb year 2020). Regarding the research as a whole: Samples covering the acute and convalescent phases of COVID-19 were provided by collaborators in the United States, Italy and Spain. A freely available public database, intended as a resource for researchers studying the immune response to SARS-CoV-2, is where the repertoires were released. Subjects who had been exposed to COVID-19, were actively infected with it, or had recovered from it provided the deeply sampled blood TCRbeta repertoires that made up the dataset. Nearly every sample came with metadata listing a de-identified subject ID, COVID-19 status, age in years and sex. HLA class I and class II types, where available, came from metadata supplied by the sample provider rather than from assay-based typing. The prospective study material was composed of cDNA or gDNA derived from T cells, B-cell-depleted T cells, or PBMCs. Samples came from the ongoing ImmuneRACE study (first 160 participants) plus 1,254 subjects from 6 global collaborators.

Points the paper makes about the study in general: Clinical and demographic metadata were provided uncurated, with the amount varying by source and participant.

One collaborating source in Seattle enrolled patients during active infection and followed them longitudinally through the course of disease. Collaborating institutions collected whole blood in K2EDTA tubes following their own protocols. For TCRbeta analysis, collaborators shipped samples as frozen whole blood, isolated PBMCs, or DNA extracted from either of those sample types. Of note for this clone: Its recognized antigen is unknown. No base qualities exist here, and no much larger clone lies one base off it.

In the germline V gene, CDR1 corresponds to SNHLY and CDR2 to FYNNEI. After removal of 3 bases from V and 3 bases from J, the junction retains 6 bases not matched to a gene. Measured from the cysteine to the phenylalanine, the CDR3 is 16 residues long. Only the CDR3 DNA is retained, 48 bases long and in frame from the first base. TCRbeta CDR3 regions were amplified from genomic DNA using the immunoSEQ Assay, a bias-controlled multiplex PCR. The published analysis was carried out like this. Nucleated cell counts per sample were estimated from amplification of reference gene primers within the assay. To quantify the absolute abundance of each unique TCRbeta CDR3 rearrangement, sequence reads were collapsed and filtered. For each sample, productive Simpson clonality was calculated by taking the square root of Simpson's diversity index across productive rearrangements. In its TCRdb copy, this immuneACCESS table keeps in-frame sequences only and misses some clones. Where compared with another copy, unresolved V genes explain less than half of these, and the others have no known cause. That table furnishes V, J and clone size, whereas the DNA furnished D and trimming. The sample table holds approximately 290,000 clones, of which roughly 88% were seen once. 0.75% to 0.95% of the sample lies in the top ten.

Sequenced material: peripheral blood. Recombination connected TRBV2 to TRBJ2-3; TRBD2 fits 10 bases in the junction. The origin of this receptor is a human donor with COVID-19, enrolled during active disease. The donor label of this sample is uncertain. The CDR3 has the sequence CASSEGNSGGTDTQYF. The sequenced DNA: TGTGCCAGCAGTGAGGGTAATAGCGGGGGGACAGATACGCAGTATTTT.